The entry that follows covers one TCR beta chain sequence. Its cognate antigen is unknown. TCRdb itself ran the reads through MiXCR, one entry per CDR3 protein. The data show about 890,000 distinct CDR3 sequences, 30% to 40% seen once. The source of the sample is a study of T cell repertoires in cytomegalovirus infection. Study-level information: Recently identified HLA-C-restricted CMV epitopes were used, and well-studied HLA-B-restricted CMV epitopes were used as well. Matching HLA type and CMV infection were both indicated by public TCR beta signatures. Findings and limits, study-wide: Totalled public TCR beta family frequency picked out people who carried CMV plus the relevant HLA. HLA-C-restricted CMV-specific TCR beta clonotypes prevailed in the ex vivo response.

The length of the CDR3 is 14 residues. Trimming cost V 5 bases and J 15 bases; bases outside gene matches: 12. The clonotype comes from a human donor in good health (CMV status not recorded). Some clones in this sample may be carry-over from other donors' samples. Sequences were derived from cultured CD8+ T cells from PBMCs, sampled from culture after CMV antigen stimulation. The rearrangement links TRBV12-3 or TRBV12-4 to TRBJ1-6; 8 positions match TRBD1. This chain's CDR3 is CASSPTGARSRLHF. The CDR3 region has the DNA TGTGCCAGCAGTCCGACAGGGGCGAGGAGTCGCCTCCACTTT.